Shown below are 8 T cell receptor beta chains from a single sample sequenced in a study of technical replicates of blood from several donors. Produced via immunoSEQ multiplex PCR; TCRdb's table is partial and in-frame only. Among 65,000 to 95,000 clones listed, roughly 98% were seen once. Sample: T cells isolated from PBMCs. These receptors all come from a human donor in good health.

The chain has TRBV4-1 and TRBJ2-5; 15 nucleotides line up with TRBD2. Germline V lookup: CDR1 MGHRA, CDR2 YSYEKL. This CDR3 spans 18 amino acids. The ends lost 4 bases at V and 1 base at J; junction bases unmatched: 7. The CDR3 loop reads CASSPLGLAGGPQETQYF. CDR3 DNA: TGCGCCAGCAGCCCTCTAGGACTAGCGGGGGGGCCCCAAGAGACCCAGTACTTC.

The genes are TRBV29-1 and TRBJ2-7; possible D gene TRBD1, 6 bases. This CDR3 is 14 amino acids long. The ends were cut back, 6 bases at V and 4 bases at J, with 19 bases in the middle. Germline lookup yields CDR1 SQVTM and CDR2 ANQGSEA. This CDR3 reads CSVQAQTGPYEQYF. The DNA for the CDR3 is TGCAGCGTCCAAGCCCAGACAGGACCATACGAGCAGTACTTC.

The V and J genes are TRBV2 and TRBJ2-4; 9 nucleotides line up with TRBD2. J gave up 4 bases and V 7 bases, and 8 bases lay outside the gene matches. The CDR3 runs to 15 residues. Germline values: CDR1 SNHLY, CDR2 FYNNEI. In DNA form, the CDR3 reads TGTGCCAGCACGTTTGCGGGACTAGCTAAAAACATTCAGTACTTC. Amino acid sequence: CASTFAGLAKNIQYF.

This chain connects TRBV2 to TRBJ2-4; the match to TRBD1 covers 9 bases. Germline V gives CDR1 SNHLY, CDR2 FYNNEI. Germline trimming cut 4 bases from V and 1 base from J; bases unmatched to any gene: 11. The CDR3 totals 18 residues. CDR3 protein: CASSVGPDRGRAKNIQYF. CDR3 coding DNA: TGTGCCAGCAGTGTGGGGCCGGACAGGGGTAGGGCCAAAAACATTCAGTACTTC.

V gene TRBV28 combines with J gene TRBJ1-1; possible D gene TRBD1, 6 bases. V dropped 2 bases and J dropped 6 bases, with 10 bases sitting between them. This CDR3 has 13 residues. The germline V gene has CDR1 MDHEN and CDR2 SYDVKM. The CDR3 loop reads CASSLGGGAEAFF. The CDR3 DNA reads TGTGCCAGCAGTTTAGGAGGGGGGGCTGAAGCTTTCTTT.

The CDR3, as DNA: TGTGCCACCGACCTTGGGGGAACCGCGGGAGCTCGAGAGCAGTACTTC. It encodes CATDLGGTAGAREQYF. The chain combines TRBV7-8 with TRBJ2-7, with 7 bases identical to TRBD2. The trim removed 10 bases at V and 7 bases at J, leaving 22 bases unmatched. Germline V lookup: CDR1 SGHVS, CDR2 FQNEAQ. The CDR3 contains 16 residues.

The CDR3 sequence: CASSQNRVGETQYF. In nucleotides, the CDR3 is TGCGCCAGCAGTCAAAACAGGGTAGGAGAGACCCAGTACTTC. This sequence joins TRBV10-1 and TRBJ2-5, with D maybe TRBD1 (6 bases). Germline CDR1 reads WNHNN; CDR2 reads SYGVQD (reference sequence). V lost 5 bases and J 4 bases, leaving 14 bases between the germline ends. This CDR3 contains 14 residues.

The chain links TRBV27 to TRBJ1-4; tentatively, D is TRBD1 (6 bases). The germline gives CDR1 MNHEY, CDR2 SMNVEV (reference sequence). This CDR3 comprises 13 residues. Trimming cost V 6 bases and J 5 bases, with 10 bases left between them. CDR3 nucleotide sequence: TGTGCCAGCAGGACAGGAGAAAATGAAAAACTGTTTTTT. It yields the protein CASRTGENEKLFF.